This T cell receptor (beta chain) was sequenced in a study of T cell changes during pregnancy in multiple sclerosis. Profiled with immunoSEQ multiplex PCR; TCRdb holds only in-frame clones, not every one. The table lists about 69,000 clones, about 88% of them singletons. Sequences were derived from peripheral blood, sampled before pregnancy. This sequence originates from a female donor with multiple sclerosis, enrolled in a pregnancy study.

CDR3 nucleotide sequence: TGTGCCAGCAGCTTAGAGGGATTGGGGAATTCACCCCTCCACTTT. Translation gives CASSLEGLGNSPLHF. The rearrangement joins TRBV5-4 to TRBJ1-6; D remains ambiguous. CDR3 length: 15 residues. Trimming took off 2 bases at V and 7 bases at J, with 13 bases between the two ends. In germline, CDR1 is SGHNT, CDR2 YYREEE (reference sequence).